The sequence of this T cell receptor (beta chain) was determined in a study of cytomegalovirus exposure and HLA in healthy donors (dated by TCRdb to 2015 to 2018). The study in broad terms: According to an earlier analysis of 587 of the donors, some 180 million T cells yielded 90 million to 130 million unique TCR beta sequences and 276 Gb of sequence data. An early release that covered about 600 HLA-typed donors contained approximately 300 gigabases of sequencing data and tens of millions of unique TCR sequences. Of the roughly 410 genotyped donors, 65% to 90% were placed in the genetic ancestry cluster associated with self-reported Caucasian donors. The aim of the study was to test whether cataloging public T cell receptors could identify signatures of past pathogen exposure. Using immunosequencing, the study profiled T cell repertoires from around 680 subjects and related those repertoires to cytomegalovirus serostatus. Along with the approximately 620-subject first cohort, a separate validation cohort of over a hundred different subjects was used. High-throughput TCR immunosequencing, statistical association of individual TCRs with disease status, and machine learning were combined to predict cytomegalovirus infection status. In a later analysis, previously published TCR beta repertoires from about 670 donors were re-analyzed and high-resolution HLA genotyping was added so that TCR occurrence patterns could be studied. Rather than drawing on any new phenotypic data, the later analysis identified candidate immune exposures from TCR beta sequences and the way those sequences occurred across donors. In an earlier analysis of more than 550 of the donors, high-throughput TCR beta sequencing was used to judge whether each TCR beta V gene segment behaved as functional or pseudogenic. Alongside the repertoire data, information on donor age, sex, ethnicity and CMV serostatus was compiled. Genome-wide SNP genotypes for about 65% of the 666 donors were used in a later genetic analysis, which treated that subset as a discovery cohort. All discovery cohort repertoires had been generated on a single sequencing platform. HLA typing covered class I and class II loci at four-digit resolution. Typing coverage differed by locus: A, B, C, DRB1 and DQB1 were typed in about 629-640 donors, DQA1 in 522, DPA1 in around 600, and DPB1 in approximately 450. Roughly five DR-DQ haplotypes were handled as single units for association and clustering because linkage in the cohort was strong. Among 350 to 400 genotyped donors of the cohort, an average of 235,054 unique TCR beta nucleotide sequences were sequenced per donor, 15% to 20% of them non-productive. Summary of the overall study and its limitations: An earlier analysis of several hundred of the donors showed that most TCR beta V segments appeared in productive rearrangements either about 90% or about 30% of the time, which broadly matched IMGT annotations. HLA typing was unavailable for some donors at each locus, so association tests used only the typed subset. A later analysis found that TCR association rates varied across HLA loci, with DRB1 alleles showing the most associated TCRs and HLA-C alleles the fewest. In the study, about 150 TCR beta chains were listed as associated with cytomegalovirus. Most CMV-associated TCR beta chains appeared to be HLA-restricted in a later analysis, and the HLA associations seemed to be driven largely by CMV exposure. A later genetic analysis reported fewer N-insertions in productive TCRs among donors in an Asian-associated ancestry cluster than the roughly 650-donor mean. Correlated functional status among segregating V segments might be attributable to linkage disequilibrium, but an unknown experimental factor could not be ruled out. In a later analysis, several top co-occurrence clusters were reported to appear linked to parvovirus B19, influenza, CMV and Epstein-Barr virus. In this cohort, only TCR beta chains were sequenced, and detectable features were limited by the absence of alpha or paired-chain data. Because counts were too low, 15 to 20 rarely observed V segments, including chromosome 9 orphons, were excluded from the earlier analysis of roughly 580 of the donors. A later analysis associated approximately 17,000 TCR beta sequences with specific HLA alleles at a false discovery rate of 0.05. The classifier was reported to diagnose cytomegalovirus status with high specificity and sensitivity in both the original cohort and the validation cohort. Immune exposure information for the cohort was limited to CMV serostatus. Across donors, most TCR sequences were observed very rarely, whereas some public TCRs were present in many individuals. When HLA alleles, especially DR and DQ, strongly co-occurred, attributing TCR associations to individual alleles was difficult. A later analysis found that HLA-associated TCR beta chains were more clonally expanded and had lower generation probabilities than equally common non-associated chains. V-gene and J-gene trimming of TCR beta chains was associated with a missense DCLRE1C variant in a later genetic analysis, and the association was replicated in an independent cohort. Some IMGT-functional V segments, including TRBV6-2 and TRBV6-3, could not be distinguished by the 87-base-pair reads and were therefore excluded. According to the authors, the approach could potentially be generalized to other disease states and immunological phenotypes. The sequencing pipeline was judged likely to have produced a cluster of highly shared sequence variants as a technical artifact. A further reported finding was that TCR beta sequences accurately predicted the HLA-A and HLA-B alleles for most subjects in the first cohort. In vitro tests confirmed that a few of the cytomegalovirus-associated TCR beta chains recognize cytomegalovirus antigens. Presence/absence analyses assumed roughly uniform sequencing depth across donors, an assumption that may not hold.

There are a few counts of this clone. Its antigen specificity is not known. Per-base quality was not reported, and no clone a single base away is much larger than it. The cohort consisted of hundreds of healthy bone marrow donors. At the time of sampling, every cohort member was nominally healthy, though immune exposures that went unrecorded were likely present. The donor was CMV seronegative and belonged to the group of 352 seronegative cohort members. A peripheral blood sample was provided by each donor, and peripheral blood mononuclear cells were used for TCR beta sequencing. The Qiagen DNeasy Blood Extraction Kit was used to extract genomic DNA from the blood cell samples. Preparation of the library involved the immunoSEQ multiplex PCR assay. The multiplex PCR relied on a mix of 60 forward primers for TCR Vbeta segments and 13 reverse primers for TCR Jbeta segments. The CDR3 region of rearranged TCR beta genes was amplified from genomic DNA with a multiplex PCR assay. Amplified TCR beta libraries were sequenced as 87-base-pair reads on the Illumina HiSeq System. The study's processing was this. Across the 500 to 700 repertoires, a later analysis counted 60 million to 90 million unique TCR beta chains, around 11 million of which were shared by at least two donors. Raw reads were error-corrected and collapsed into unique sequences by a nearest-neighbor algorithm in which closely related sequences were merged to remove PCR and sequencing errors. CDR3 sequences were aligned to IMGT reference sequences to assign V, D and J gene segments. For a sequence to be retained, a match of at least six nucleotides was required to both a V gene segment and a J gene segment. A rearrangement counted as productive if the CDR3 had no stop codons and remained in frame with V and J, and every other rearrangement counted as non-productive. CDR3 was defined according to IMGT convention as the region running from the second conserved V-encoded cysteine to the conserved J-encoded phenylalanine. The earlier analysis of fewer than 700 of the donors excluded sequences that lacked an unambiguous match to a single V gene segment. In an earlier analysis of approximately 560 of the donors, a V segment was called functional when productive rearrangements were above 56.7%, and segregating when the standard deviation between donors exceeded 5%. To diagnose cytomegalovirus status from the catalog of TCR beta chain sequences, a statistical classification framework was built. A later analysis assigned V and J genes by comparing TCR nucleotide sequences with IMGT/GENE-DB human TR gene sequences. Using the TCRdist pipeline, a later analysis assigned CDR3 sequences along with most-parsimonious VDJ recombination scenarios. In a later analysis, every TCR beta chain was defined by the combination of its CDR3 amino acid sequence and its V-gene family, and reads without a unique V-gene family were dropped. A later analysis removed roughly 590 highly shared, low-generation-probability nucleotide sequences to deal with suspected cross-contamination and a sequencing artifact. For each public chain, a later analysis derived a clonal expansion index from normalized ranks of inferred template counts within each repertoire. In a later analysis, generation probabilities were computed using a VDJ recombination model fitted to out-of-frame rearrangements, and the results were checked against IGoR. A later analysis scored TCR-TCR, TCR-HLA and TCR-CMV co-occurrence with hypergeometric tests, applying a repertoire-size bias correction to TCR pairs. In a later analysis, false discovery rates were estimated by permuting HLA or CMV assignments 20 times. In a later analysis, co-occurring TCRs were grouped using DBSCAN, with TCRdist sequence similarity added in when clustering inside HLA-allele-positive subsets. Co-occurrence clustering excluded repertoires with fewer than 30,000 or more than 120,000 public chains, plus five with anomalous nucleotide sharing. The clones in this table, taken by TCRdb from immuneACCESS, are in-frame only. Not every clone is retained; where verified, under half of the shortfall comes from an unresolved V gene, and the cause of the rest is unknown. V, J and clone size derive from that table, while D and trimming were established from the DNA sequence. Here the sample has around 200,000 clones; more than 80% occur a single time. The ten largest make up 0.65% of the sample.

Sequences MNHEY (CDR1) and SMNVEV (CDR2) are obtained from the germline V gene (reference sequence). There are 14 amino acids in the CDR3, from cysteine to phenylalanine inclusive. Only the CDR3 DNA stays, 42 bases, in frame from base 1. V gives up 3 bases and J gives up 6 bases, and the segment between their germline ends measures 14 bases. Recombination linked TRBV27 to TRBJ1-2, with TRBD1 tentatively as D gene (6 bases match). The specimen was PBMCs. The source of this sequence is a boy aged 5 to 17 in good health and CMV-seronegative. The CDR3: CASSFLQGADGYTF. The base sequence is TGTGCCAGCAGTTTCCTACAGGGTGCGGATGGCTACACCTTC.